This passage covers 11 T cell receptor beta chains from one sample sequenced in a study of T cells in Graves' hyperthyroidism and ophthalmopathy. TCR beta CDR3 region amplification was performed from RNA transcripts. The primer set for the first-round RT-PCR of the TCR CDR3 was HTBI. MiXCR, run by TCRdb on the multiplex PCR reads, gives a single entry per CDR3 protein. The table records some 350,000 distinct CDR3 sequences, approximately 15% of them present only once. Sequencing was carried out using blood. The receptors stem from a woman aged 18-29 years with Graves' hyperthyroidism that later progressed to Graves' ophthalmopathy.

There are many counts of this clonotype. The chain uses TRBV6-1 and TRBJ2-5; D is unresolved. In germline, CDR1 is MNHNS, CDR2 SASEGT. Trimming cost V 1 base and J 5 bases, with 14 bases left between them. CDR3 length: 15 residues. Written as DNA, the CDR3 is TGTGCCAGCAGTGAAGAAGGGTCATACTGGGAGACCCAGTACTTC. It specifies CASSEEGSYWETQYF.

The chain is built from TRBV5-4 and TRBJ2-1; D might be TRBD2 (6 bases). The CDR3 consists of 11 residues. Trimming cost V 9 bases and J 6 bases, with 10 bases left between them. Germline values: CDR1 SGHNT, CDR2 YYREEE (reference sequence). The CDR3 bases are TGTGCCACCGATAGCGGCAATGAGCAGTTCTTC. It encodes CATDSGNEQFF.

V is TRBV29-1 and J is TRBJ2-5, with D perhaps TRBD2 (7 bases). The germline gives CDR1 SQVTM, CDR2 ANQGSEA. This CDR3 is 15 amino acids long. Trimming took off 4 bases at V and 5 bases at J, with 20 bases between the two ends. The CDR3, as DNA: TGCAGCGTTGGCCGGGATGGGGGGGCACGGGAGACCCAGTACTTC. Translating it yields CSVGRDGGARETQYF.

This clonotype turned up a few times. The chain couples TRBV4-1 to TRBJ1-4; no definite D call. Trimming removed 1 base from V and 6 bases from J, with 15 bases in between. The CDR3 contains 16 residues. Germline V gene lookup returns CDR1 MGHRA and CDR2 YSYEKL. As DNA, the CDR3 is TGCGCCAGCAGCCAAGTTCTGAGGGCAAGGGATGAAAAACTGTTTTTT. Encoded protein: CASSQVLRARDEKLFF.

Concerning this clonotype itself: A much larger clone lies a single base off, so this may be a read error. V is TRBV20-1 and J is TRBJ1-1, with D unclear. Germline V gene data show CDR1 as DFQATT and CDR2 as SNEGSKA (reference sequence). This CDR3 has 13 residues. The CDR3 protein is CSAKRILHAEVFF. The DNA of the CDR3 is TGCAGTGCTAAACGGATCTTACACGCTGAAGTTTTCTTT.

This clonotype has ten or more counts. The J gene is TRBJ1-1, the V gene TRBV11-3; D remains ambiguous. Germline V CDR1 and CDR2: SGHNT, YENEEA. CDR3 size: 13 residues. Trimming took 5 bases from V and 3 from J, leaving 10 bases between them. The CDR3 protein is CASSPSLDTEAFF. CDR3 DNA: TGTGCCAGCAGCCCCAGCCTGGACACTGAAGCTTTCTTT.

This clonotype was recorded many times. This chain links TRBV6-5 with TRBJ1-1, with D tentatively TRBD1 (5 bases). The CDR3 extends over 14 amino acids. Germline V CDR1 and CDR2: MNHEY, SVGAGI. V lost 0 bases, J lost 4 bases, and 9 bases lay in between. In DNA, the CDR3 is TGTGCCAGCAGTTACTCGGGCAGGGTCACTGAAGCTTTCTTT. It translates to CASSYSGRVTEAFF.

J is TRBJ2-3 and V is TRBV5-4, with 9 bases lining up with TRBD2. Germline CDR1 reads SGHNT; CDR2 reads YYREEE (reference sequence). This CDR3 region has 16 residues. V lost 1 base to trimming and J lost 6 bases; unmatched junction nucleotides: 9. CDR3 DNA: TGTGCCAGCAGCTTGAACCGCGGGAGGGCAGGGGATACGCAGTATTTT. Its protein product is CASSLNRGRAGDTQYF.

This clonotype was observed at least ten times. The genes are TRBV29-1 and TRBJ2-3; TRBD1 might be the D (6 bases). Germline CDR1 reads SQVTM; CDR2 reads ANQGSEA. The CDR3 covers 14 residues. The V and J ends lost 4 bases and 0 bases respectively, with 11 bases between them. Written as DNA, the CDR3 is TGCAGCGTTGCCGTTGGACAGAGCACAGATACGCAGTATTTT. Translating it yields CSVAVGQSTDTQYF.

Comment on this clonotype: A single base separates this from a much larger clone, so it may be a read error. V usage is TRBV6-5 and J usage is TRBJ2-7, with D perhaps TRBD2 (5 bases). Trimming removed 8 bases from V and 2 bases from J, with 13 bases in between. The germline gives CDR1 MNHEY, CDR2 SVGAGI. This CDR3 has 13 residues. This CDR3 is CASGSLGAYEQYF. For the CDR3, the DNA is TGTGCCAGCGGTTCCTTGGGAGCCTACGAGCAGTACTTC.

This clonotype was observed at least ten times. The rearrangement uses TRBV20-1 and TRBJ2-7; D is possibly TRBD2 (5 bases). V lost 4 bases and J lost 0, with 10 bases in between. The CDR3 runs to 13 residues. Germline CDR1 DFQATT, CDR2 SNEGSKA (reference sequence). The CDR3, as DNA: TGCAGTGCTACTGACGGGGACTCCTACGAGCAGTACTTC. Its translation: CSATDGDSYEQYF.